The rows below give T cell receptor beta chains drawn from one sample of a study of radiotherapy plus CTLA-4 blockade in lung cancer. The table came from immunoSEQ multiplex PCR; TCRdb's copy has only in-frame clones and leaves some out. This sample yields roughly 73,000 clones, of which more than 75% are seen a single time; around 40% belongs to the top ten. The specimen was peripheral blood, collected from a patient treated with radiotherapy plus ipilimumab. All receptors derive from a human donor with non-small cell lung cancer that progressed on radiotherapy plus ipilimumab. The conserved cysteine and the conserved F or W are not part of the CDR3 here. D genes are given only for firm matches.

ASSLEASGSLGIQY TRBD2 TRBV5-4
ASSGTGVGEAF TRBD1 TRBV5-1
ASSSRNKVPQSRANVLT - TRBV7-7
AWNEGLAKNIQY - TRBV30
ASSIGSQETQY - TRBV6-6
ASSWDRGTEQY TRBD1 TRBV5-4
AWSLQGRGYT - TRBV30
SARNTEAF - TRBV20-1
ASSPDRVYGYT TRBD1 TRBV19
ASSVGSAGGAYEQY TRBD2 TRBV9
ASSIVGGASNQPQH - TRBV19
ASRRSGRGNYGYT - TRBV28
ASSHGLGTGGEKLF TRBD1 TRBV7-8
ASSLVSGGETQY TRBD1 TRBV7-9
ASSLGTGVNTGELF TRBD1 TRBV7-3
ASREGTPLSMKTQY - TRBV5-8
ASSQVGLNTEAF - TRBV4-1
AILAGERDEQF TRBD2 TRBV6-1
ASSKRLAGDWEQY TRBD2 TRBV11-2
ASSPGQGGTEAF TRBD1 TRBV5-1
AGLLDRATDTQY TRBD1 TRBV2
ASSPDGTSLATQY TRBD2 TRBV7-8
ASSSAWNTEAF - TRBV5-6
ASSQGQGGNQPQH TRBD1 TRBV11-2
ASSDLQGGEAF - TRBV6-1
ASSLPGLALQF TRBD2 TRBV4-1
ASSFGLAREQF TRBD2 TRBV2
ASSLHVHRYEQY - TRBV11-2
ASSGSQGNQPQH - TRBV6-1
ASSVGQGNTGELF TRBD1 TRBV5-1